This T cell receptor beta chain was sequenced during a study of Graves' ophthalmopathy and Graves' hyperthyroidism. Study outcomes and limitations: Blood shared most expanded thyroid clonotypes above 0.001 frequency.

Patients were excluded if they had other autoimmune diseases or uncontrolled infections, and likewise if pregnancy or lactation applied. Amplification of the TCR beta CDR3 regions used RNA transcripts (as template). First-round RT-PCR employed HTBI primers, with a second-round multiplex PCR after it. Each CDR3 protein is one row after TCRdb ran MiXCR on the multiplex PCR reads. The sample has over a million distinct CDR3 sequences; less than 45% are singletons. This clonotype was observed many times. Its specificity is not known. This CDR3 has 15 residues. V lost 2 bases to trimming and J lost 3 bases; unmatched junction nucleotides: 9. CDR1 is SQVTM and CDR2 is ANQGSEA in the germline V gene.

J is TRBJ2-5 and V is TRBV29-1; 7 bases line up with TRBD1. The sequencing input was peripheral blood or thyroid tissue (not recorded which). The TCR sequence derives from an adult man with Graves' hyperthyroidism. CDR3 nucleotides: TGCAGCGTTGAAAGAGGGGACAGCGTGGAAGAGACCCAGTACTTC. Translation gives CSVERGDSVEETQYF.